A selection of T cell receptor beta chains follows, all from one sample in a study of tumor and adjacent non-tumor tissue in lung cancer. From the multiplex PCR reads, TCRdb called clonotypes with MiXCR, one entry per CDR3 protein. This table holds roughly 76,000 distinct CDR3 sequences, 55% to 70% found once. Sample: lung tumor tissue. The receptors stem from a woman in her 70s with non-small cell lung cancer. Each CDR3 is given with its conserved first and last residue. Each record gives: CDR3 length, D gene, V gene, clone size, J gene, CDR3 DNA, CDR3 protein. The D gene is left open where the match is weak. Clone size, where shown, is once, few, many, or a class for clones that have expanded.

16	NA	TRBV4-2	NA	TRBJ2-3	TGTGCCAGCAGCCAAGGGGTTAGTGGGAACCGGGATATGCAGTATTTT	CASSQGVSGNRDMQYF
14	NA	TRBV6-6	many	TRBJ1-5	TGTGCCAGCAGTTATGCCGGGGGCAATCAGCCCCAGCATTTT	CASSYAGGNQPQHF
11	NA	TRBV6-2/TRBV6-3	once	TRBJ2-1	TGTGCTAACAGTCAGGGATCTGAGCAGTTCTTC	CANSQGSEQFF
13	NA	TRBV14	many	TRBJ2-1	TGTGCCAGCAGCCAACTAGGTTACAATGAGCAGTTCTTC	CASSQLGYNEQFF
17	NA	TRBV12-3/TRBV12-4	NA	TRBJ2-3	TGTGCCAGCAGTGGGGGGGCCGGGACCATCAGCACATATACGCAGTATTTT	CASSGGAGTISTYTQYF
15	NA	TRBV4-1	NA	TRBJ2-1	TGCGCCAGCAAGAGCCGTTCGGGGGACTACAATGAGCAGTTCTTC	CASKSRSGDYNEQFF
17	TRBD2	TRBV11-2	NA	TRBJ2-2	TGTGCCAGCAGCTTACGGGGACGCGGGAGCGGAACCGGGGAGCTGTTTTTT	CASSLRGRGSGTGELFF
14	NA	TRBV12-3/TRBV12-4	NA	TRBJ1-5	TGTGCCAGCAGTTTAGGGCATGGCAATCAGCCCCAGCATTTT	CASSLGHGNQPQHF
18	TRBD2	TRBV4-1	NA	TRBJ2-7	TGCGCCAGCAGCCAAGAGACTATCGGGAGGGCCGTCGTCTACGGGCAGTACTTC	CASSQETIGRAVVYGQYF
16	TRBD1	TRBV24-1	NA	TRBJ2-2	TGTGTCACCAGCGAAGCTCAGGGGGCTGGCACCGGGGAGCTGTTTTTT	CVTSEAQGAGTGELFF
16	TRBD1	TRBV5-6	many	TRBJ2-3	TGTGCCAGCAGCCCGACTGGGGACAGGGTCTTAGATACGCAGTATTTT	CASSPTGDRVLDTQYF
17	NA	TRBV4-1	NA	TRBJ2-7	TGCGCCAGCAGCCAACCGCAGGACAGGACTACGTCCTACGACCAGTACTTC	CASSQPQDRTTSYDQYF
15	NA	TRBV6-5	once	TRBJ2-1	TGTGCCAGCAGTTCAAGGTTAGGTTCCTACAAAGAGCAGTTCTTC	CASSSRLGSYKEQFF
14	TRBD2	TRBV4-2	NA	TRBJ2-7	TGTGCCAGCAGCCGCCAGCGGGATTCCTATGAGCAGTACTTC	CASSRQRDSYEQYF
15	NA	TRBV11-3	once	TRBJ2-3	TGTGCCAACAGCACATTCGGGAGTCGCACAGATACGCAGTATTTT	CANSTFGSRTDTQYF
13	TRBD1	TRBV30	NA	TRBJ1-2	TGTGCCTGGTCCCTTGGACAGGGCGAATGCTACACCTTC	CAWSLGQGECYTF
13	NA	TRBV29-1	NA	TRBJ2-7	TGCGGCGTCCGGGACATGGACTCCTACGAGCAGTACTTC	CGVRDMDSYEQYF
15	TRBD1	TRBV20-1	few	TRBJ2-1	TGCAGTGCTAGAGATATTAGACAGGGTGCGAATGAGCAGTTCTTC	CSARDIRQGANEQFF
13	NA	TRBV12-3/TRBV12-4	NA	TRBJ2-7	TGTGCCCGCAGGGAAGGGACATACTACGAGCAATACTTC	CARREGTYYEQYF
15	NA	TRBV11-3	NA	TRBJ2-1	TGTGCCAGCAGATTGCAGGGGAGCACCTACATTGGGCAGTTCTTC	CASRLQGSTYIGQFF
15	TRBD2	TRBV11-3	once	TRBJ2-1	TGTACCAGCAGCTTAGCTAGCGGGAGATACAATGAACAGTTCTTC	CTSSLASGRYNEQFF
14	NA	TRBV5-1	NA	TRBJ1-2	TGCGCCAGTATCCCTAGAGGGACACCGGACGCTTACACCTTC	CASIPRGTPDAYTF
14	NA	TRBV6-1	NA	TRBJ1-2	TGCGCCAACAGTGAAGGGACGGAAAACTATGGCTACACCTTC	CANSEGTENYGYTF
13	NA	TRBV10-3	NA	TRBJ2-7	TGTGTCATCAATACTGGAGGCTCCTACGAGCAGTACTTC	CVINTGGSYEQYF
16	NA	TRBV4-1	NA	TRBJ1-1	TGCGCTAGCAGCCAAGTGGGTCTGGGTGTTGACACTGAAGCTTTCTTT	CASSQVGLGVDTEAFF
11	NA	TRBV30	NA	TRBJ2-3	TGTGCCTGGAGTATGCCAGATACGCAGTATTTT	CAWSMPDTQYF
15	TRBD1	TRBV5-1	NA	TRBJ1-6	TGCGCCAGCAGCCCGAGACAGGGAGCAAATTCACCCCTCCACTTT	CASSPRQGANSPLHF
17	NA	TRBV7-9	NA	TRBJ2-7	TGTGCCAACAGCGTTTACTCCGGGACCTATCTCCCCTCCGAGCAGTACTTT	CANSVYSGTYLPSEQYF
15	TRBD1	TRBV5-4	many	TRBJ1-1	TGTGCCAGCAGCCTTACCGGACAGGGGGACACTGAAGCTTTCTTT	CASSLTGQGDTEAFF
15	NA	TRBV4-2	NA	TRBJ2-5	TGTGCCAGCACCCGGTCTAGCGAGAATCAAGAGACCCAGCACTTC	CASTRSSENQETQHF
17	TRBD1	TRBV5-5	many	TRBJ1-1	TGTGCCAGCAGCTCTGCAGGACAGGCCCCGATGAACACTGAAGCTTTCTTT	CASSSAGQAPMNTEAFF
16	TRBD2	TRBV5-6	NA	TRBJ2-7	TGTGCCAGCAGCTTGGCTGCTAGCGGGATCTCCTACGTGCCGTACTTC	CASSLAASGISYVPYF
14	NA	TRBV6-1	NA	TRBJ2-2	TGTGCCAGCAGTTTACAGGCGAACACGGGGGAGCTGTATTTT	CASSLQANTGELYF
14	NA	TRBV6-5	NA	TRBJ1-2	TGTACCAGCAGCCAGAACAGGAATAGCTATGGCTACACCTTC	CTSSQNRNSYGYTF
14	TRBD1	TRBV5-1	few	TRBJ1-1	TGCGCCAGCAGCTTGGACCAGGGGGCAGATGAAGCTTTCTTT	CASSLDQGADEAFF
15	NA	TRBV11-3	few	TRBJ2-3	TGTGCCAGCAGCTTTAGGGGGGGCGCAAGAGATACGCAGTATTTT	CASSFRGGARDTQYF
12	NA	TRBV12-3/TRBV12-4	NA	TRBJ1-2	TGTGCCAGCAGCGTAGTGGCCGATGGCTACACCTTC	CASSVVADGYTF
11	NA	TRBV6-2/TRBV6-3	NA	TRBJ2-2	TGTGCCGGCGGGAACACTGGGGGGCTGTTTTTT	CAGGNTGGLFF
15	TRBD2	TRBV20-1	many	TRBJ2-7	TGCAGTGCTAGAGATCCTAGCGGGACCGTTTACGAGCAGTACTTC	CSARDPSGTVYEQYF
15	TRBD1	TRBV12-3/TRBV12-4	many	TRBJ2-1	TGTGCCAGCAGTCCCCCGGGACAGTGGGACAATGAGCAGTTCTTC	CASSPPGQWDNEQFF
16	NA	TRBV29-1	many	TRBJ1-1	TGCAGCGTTTGGGCCCATACAGGGCCGAGGGACACTGAAGCTTTCTTT	CSVWAHTGPRDTEAFF
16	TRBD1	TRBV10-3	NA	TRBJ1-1	TGTGCCATCAGAGAGCCGTGGGGGACAGTTGACACTGAAGCTTTCTTT	CAIREPWGTVDTEAFF
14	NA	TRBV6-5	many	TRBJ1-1	TGTGCCAGCAGACGGGCTGGTTGGAACACTGAAGCTTTCTTT	CASRRAGWNTEAFF
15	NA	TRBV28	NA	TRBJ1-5	TGTGCTAGCAGTTTGGGTATGGGTGTCAATCAGCCCCAGCATTTT	CASSLGMGVNQPQHF
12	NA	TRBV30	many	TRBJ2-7	TGTGCCTGGAGTTCACTAACCTACGAGCAGTACTTC	CAWSSLTYEQYF
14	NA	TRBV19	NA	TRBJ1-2	TGTGCCAATATGGGACGAGGGTGGAACTATGGCTACACCTTC	CANMGRGWNYGYTF
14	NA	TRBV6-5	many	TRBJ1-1	TGTGCCAGCAGTTACGTTGGCACCGGCGCTGAAGCTTTCTTT	CASSYVGTGAEAFF